Each of the 10 T cell receptor beta chains below was sequenced from the same sample in a study of T cells after yellow fever vaccination. From the 5' RACE reads, TCRdb called clonotypes with MiXCR, one entry per CDR3 protein. The table lists some 300,000 distinct CDR3 sequences, around 8.6% of them singletons. The sequenced sample was CD4+ T cells sorted from PBMCs, obtained 5 days after the yellow fever booster vaccination. These receptors were collected from a man aged 18 to 29 who received the YFV17D yellow fever vaccine.

This clonotype was recorded at least ten times. This chain links TRBV5-4 with TRBJ2-7, with unresolved D. Trimming took 3 bases from V and 9 from J, leaving 16 bases between them. Germline CDR1 is SGHNT and CDR2 is YYREEE (reference sequence). The CDR3 is 13 residues long. The CDR3 sequence: CASSSQSLFGQYV. The DNA of the CDR3 is TGTGCCAGCAGCTCTCAGTCCTTGTTCGGGCAGTACGTC.

This clonotype was observed a handful of times. The chain joins TRBV12-3 or TRBV12-4 to TRBJ1-6; D not certain. The V and J ends lost 4 bases and 7 bases respectively, with 11 bases between them. CDR3 length equals 14 residues. Written as DNA, the CDR3 is TGTGCCAGCAGTTCTATGGGGAACAATTCACCCCTCCACTTT. This gives the protein CASSSMGNNSPLHF.

The V call is TRBV12-3 or TRBV12-4, the J call TRBJ2-3, with D possibly TRBD1 on 5 matching bases. V lost 6 bases, J lost 0 bases, and 13 bases lay in between. This CDR3 contains 15 residues. The CDR3, as DNA: TGTGCCAGCAGGAGCGACAGACCTAGCACAGATACGCAGTATTTT. This translates into CASRSDRPSTDTQYF.

The J gene is TRBJ2-3, the V gene TRBV3-1, with a weak D call TRBD2 (5 bases). This CDR3 has 16 residues. Germline CDR1 LGHDT, CDR2 YNNKEL (reference sequence). The ends were cut back, 4 bases at V and 1 base at J, with 15 bases in the middle. The CDR3 nucleotides are TGTGCCAGCAGCCCATGGACCCCCGGGGGCACAGATACGCAGTATTTT. Translating gives CASSPWTPGGTDTQYF.

This clonotype was found a few times. The chain is built from TRBV20-1 and TRBJ2-4, with D unresolved. Germline V gene sequence: CDR1 DFQATT, CDR2 SNEGSKA (reference sequence). The V end was cut by 3 bases, the J end by 7 bases, with 13 bases between. The length of the CDR3 is 13 residues. CDR3 nucleotides: TGCAGTGCTAGGTCCAGAGAAAGGAACATTCAGTACTTC. It encodes CSARSRERNIQYF.

This clonotype was counted a few times. This chain connects TRBV20-1 to TRBJ2-3, with 8 bases matching TRBD1. The CDR3 is 14 residues long. The V and J ends lost 5 bases and 6 bases, in that order; junction bases with no gene match: 10. CDR1 and CDR2 (germline): DFQATT, SNEGSKA (reference sequence). The CDR3 DNA sequence: TGCAGTGCTCCTCCCCGGACAGGGCGGGATACGCAGTATTTT. This translates into CSAPPRTGRDTQYF.

This sequence joins TRBV20-1 and TRBJ2-1; TRBD2 aligns across 11 bases. Germline V gene sequence: CDR1 DFQATT, CDR2 SNEGSKA (reference sequence). The CDR3 has 18 residues. With V trimmed by 4 bases and J by 0 bases, 11 bases remained unmatched. The CDR3: CSANRLAGGLRSYNEQFF. CDR3 DNA: TGCAGTGCTAATCGTTTAGCGGGGGGGCTCCGCTCCTACAATGAGCAGTTCTTC.

This clonotype was seen at least ten times. V and J are TRBV21-1 and TRBJ2-2; the table assigns TRBD1, which was not confirmed against the DNA. TRBV21-1 is termed a pseudogene. The CDR3 runs to 16 residues. The CDR3 is CASSKARGDREGELFF. The CDR3 coding sequence is TGTGCCAGCAGCAAAGCGCGAGGGGACAGGGAAGGGGAGCTGTTTTTT.

This clonotype was observed a few times. This chain uses TRBV3-1 with TRBJ1-3, with TRBD1 as a possible D gene (6 bases). The length of the CDR3 is 15 residues. The V gene's germline CDR1 is LGHDT and CDR2 YNNKEL (reference sequence). Between the trimmed V and J ends, which lost 4 bases and 4 bases, there was a span of 14 bases. CDR3 protein: CASSPQGWLGNTIYF. The CDR3 coding sequence is TGTGCCAGCAGCCCCCAGGGGTGGCTCGGAAACACCATATATTTT.

A few counts support this clonotype. The chain carries TRBV9 and TRBJ1-1; no firm D call. This CDR3 is 14 amino acids long. Trimming took 0 bases from V and 0 from J, leaving 6 bases between them. Germline CDR1 is SGDLS and CDR2 is YYNGEE. Here the CDR3 reads CASSVDQMNTEAFF. The CDR3 DNA reads TGTGCCAGCAGCGTAGACCAAATGAACACTGAAGCTTTCTTT.